This T cell receptor (beta chain) is from a study of PD-1 blockade in classical Hodgkin lymphoma. Turning to the study itself: Nivolumab dosed at 3 mg/kg went to patients intravenously every 2 weeks.

TCRdb keeps only in-frame clones here, not all; method: immunoSEQ multiplex PCR. The sample shows tens of thousands of clones, about nine tenths of them seen only once. Of note for this clone: Its antigen is unidentified.

Germline V CDR1 and CDR2: SGHAT, FQNNGV. V was pared by 5 bases and J by 10 bases, with 20 bases between. This CDR3 is built from 15 residues. Findings and limits, study-wide: CD4+ TCR diversity, unlike CD8+, rose significantly by C4D1. Complete responders had baseline diversity similar to newly diagnosed patients.

Regarding time point: cycle 4 day 1 (C4D1), after 6 weeks of nivolumab. Autologous stem cell transplantation was followed by relapse in every patient, and brentuximab vedotin exposure varied. The sample here was peripheral blood mononuclear cells (PBMCs), taken before the fourth cycle of nivolumab. This TCR was recovered from a human donor with classical Hodgkin lymphoma. This rearrangement joins TRBV11-2 to TRBJ1-4; no clear D gene. The CDR3 loop reads CASSLNREGVGKLFF. The DNA for the CDR3 is TGTGCCAGCAGCCTAAACCGGGAGGGTGTCGGAAAACTGTTTTTT.